Below are 5 T cell receptor beta chains sequenced from a single sample in a study of cytomegalovirus exposure and HLA in healthy donors. Sequenced by immunoSEQ multiplex PCR; TCRdb stores in-frame clones only, minus some. The sample records roughly 100,000 clones, about 86% being singletons. The material sequenced was PBMCs. Receptors were obtained from a woman younger than 35 in good health and CMV-seropositive.

This rearrangement joins TRBV19 to TRBJ2-1, with TRBD1 as a possible D gene (7 bases). V lost 7 bases and J 10 bases, leaving 26 bases between the germline ends. Germline lookup yields CDR1 LNHDA and CDR2 SQIVND (reference sequence). The CDR3 loop spans 16 amino acids. CDR3 sequence: CASTSGGLGSLLEQFF. The CDR3 DNA sequence: TGTGCCAGTACCTCAGGGGGGCTGGGTAGTCTCTTGGAGCAGTTCTTC.

The J gene is TRBJ2-3, the V gene TRBV4-2; TRBD2 matches 8 bases. Germline V CDR1 and CDR2: LGHNA, YNFKEQ. This CDR3 spans 17 amino acids. V shed 0 bases and J 4 bases; nucleotides not matched to a gene: 9. The CDR3 spells CASSQELGTRNADTQYF. In DNA, the CDR3 is TGTGCCAGCAGCCAAGAGTTGGGGACTAGGAACGCAGATACGCAGTATTTT.

This clone appeared a few times. This chain connects TRBV6-1 to TRBJ1-1; 7 bases are a match to TRBD1. CDR1 MNHNS and CDR2 SASEGT come from the germline V gene. The length of the CDR3 is 12 residues. J was trimmed by 8 bases and V by 6 bases; bases with no gene match: 6. The CDR3 region has the DNA TGTGCCAGCAGGGCCCAACAGGGGGAAGCTTTCTTT. It translates to CASRAQQGEAFF.

The chain combines TRBV30 with TRBJ1-1, with D possibly being TRBD1 (6 bases). Germline V gene lookup returns CDR1 GTSNPN and CDR2 SVGIG (reference sequence). The CDR3 totals 13 residues. Trimming took 8 bases from V and 1 from J, leaving 14 bases between them. The CDR3 region is CAAMGQSNTEAFF. The CDR3 DNA is TGTGCCGCAATGGGACAATCGAACACTGAAGCTTTCTTT.

The CDR3 region has the DNA TGTGCCAGCAGTTGGATGCAAGGGGCCCACGAGCAGTACTTC. Translating it yields CASSWMQGAHEQYF. This chain joins TRBV6-6 and TRBJ2-7; D is possibly TRBD1 (5 bases). The CDR3 length is 14 residues. V was cut by 4 bases and J by 5 bases, with 15 bases left in between. In germline, CDR1 is MNHNY, CDR2 SVGAGI (reference sequence).